A single sample gave rise to the 18 T cell receptor beta chains below, sequenced in a study of Ad26.COV2.S vaccination and SARS-CoV-2 variants. Clones were sequenced by immunoSEQ multiplex PCR, and TCRdb holds only the in-frame ones, with some missing. The sample lists about 680,000 clones; roughly 90% were seen once. Treatment reported: roughly 19 received Ad26.COV2.S at low or high dose, single or two shots; about five received placebo; per-sample allocation not given. The samples date from day 63 after the first vaccine or placebo injection. Sequencing was performed on peripheral blood, taken in a trial of Ad26.COV2.S vaccine versus placebo. The source of these receptors is a person aged 18-60 years who received the Ad26.COV2.S COVID-19 vaccine or a placebo.

The chain combines TRBV19 with TRBJ2-3; a weak D match, TRBD2 (5 bases). V was shortened by 7 bases and J by 10 bases, with 12 bases between the two germline ends. The CDR3 extends over 11 amino acids. Germline values: CDR1 LNHDA, CDR2 SQIVND (reference sequence). The CDR3 is CASMQRSAQYF. The CDR3 DNA reads as TGTGCCAGTATGCAGCGGTCCGCGCAGTATTTT.

This clone was seen once. Other DNA sequences within the sample encode an identical CDR3. The rearrangement joins TRBV27 to TRBJ1-1; TRBD1 matches 8 bases. Trimming at V came to 4 bases and at J to 5 bases, leaving 3 bases not matched to a gene. Germline CDR1 and CDR2: MNHEY and SMNVEV (reference sequence). The CDR3 is 13 residues long. The CDR3 spells CASSSGQGTEAFF. The CDR3 DNA is TGTGCCAGCAGTTCCGGACAGGGTACTGAAGCTTTCTTT.

To note about this clone: Within the sample, other DNA sequences also encode this same CDR3. This chain links TRBV7-3 with TRBJ1-2; no firm D call. Germline V CDR1 and CDR2: SGHTA, FQGTGA. The CDR3 length is 15 residues. The V and J ends lost 1 base and 0 bases respectively, with 9 bases between them. CDR3 bases: TGTGCCAGCAGCTTAAATGGCGGGCCTAACTATGGCTACACCTTC. Protein sequence: CASSLNGGPNYGYTF.

This clone was counted once. The V call is TRBV9, the J call TRBJ2-1; 8 bases align to TRBD2. The length of the CDR3 is 15 residues. After removal of 4 bases from V and 8 bases from J, the junction contained 11 bases not matched to a gene. Germline loops: CDR1 SGDLS, CDR2 YYNGEE. This CDR3 reads CASSLSSGRGDEQFF. The CDR3 region has the DNA TGTGCCAGCAGCCTCTCAAGCGGGAGAGGGGATGAGCAGTTCTTC.

This chain links TRBV5-1 with TRBJ1-1; a possible D gene is TRBD1 (5 bases). The CDR3 contains 14 residues. Trimming took off 4 bases at V and 5 bases at J, with 15 bases between the two ends. Germline V gives CDR1 SGHRS, CDR2 YFSETQ. In DNA form, the CDR3 reads TGCGCCAGCAGCGCCCTCGGGGGGTGGACTGAAGCTTTCTTT. Residues: CASSALGGWTEAFF.

The chain joins TRBV5-1 to TRBJ2-3; D tentatively fits TRBD1 or TRBD2 (8 bases each). The CDR3 contains 15 residues. V lost 3 bases and J lost 6, with 17 bases in between. Per the germline V gene, CDR1 is SGHRS and CDR2 is YFSETQ. The CDR3 nucleotides read TGCGCCAGCAGCTCAGGACAGGGCGGGGGGGATACGCAGTATTTT. This sequence encodes CASSSGQGGGDTQYF. Using reference TRBV5-1 and TRBJ2-3 for the parts outside the CDR3, the full variable domain is KAGVTQTPRYLIKTRGQQVTLSCSPISGHRSVSWYQQTPGQGLQFLFEYFSETQRNKGNFPGRFSGRQFSNSRSEMNVSTLELGDSALYLCASSSGQGGGDTQYFGPGTRLTVL.

The chain recombines TRBV11-1 with TRBJ2-7, with D perhaps TRBD1 (6 bases). The CDR3 sequence is 15 residues long. From germline, CDR1 is SGHAT and CDR2 FQDESV (reference sequence). The V end lost 3 bases, the J end lost 1 base, and 13 bases lay between the germline ends. The CDR3 DNA sequence: TGTGCCAGCAGCTTCGAGGGGACACCGTCCTACGAGCAGTACTTC. Translating gives CASSFEGTPSYEQYF. The full variable domain, completed using reference TRBV11-1 and TRBJ2-7, is EAEVAQSPRYKITEKSQAVAFWCDPISGHATLYWYRQILGQGPELLVQFQDESVVDDSQLPKDRFSAERLKGVDSTLKIQPAELGDSAMYLCASSFEGTPSYEQYFGPGTRLTVT.

This chain connects TRBV30 to TRBJ1-1; D unresolved. Germline-derived CDR1 and CDR2 are GTSNPN and SVGIG (reference sequence). The CDR3 is 13 residues long. Trimming cost V 4 bases and J 5 bases, with 14 bases left between them. For the CDR3, the DNA is TGTGCCTGGAAGAACCGAATTGAGACTGAAGCTTTCTTT. Its translation is CAWKNRIETEAFF.

The V call is TRBV5-6, the J call TRBJ1-2; the match to TRBD1 covers 7 bases. From germline, CDR1 is SGHDT and CDR2 YYEEEE. The J segment lost 3 bases and the V segment lost 4 bases, leaving 12 bases of the junction unmatched. The CDR3 runs 16 residues. This chain's CDR3 is CASSRLGQSRDYGYTF. DNA for the CDR3: TGTGCCAGCAGCCGGCTGGGACAGTCTAGGGACTATGGCTACACCTTC.

The chain carries TRBV6-6 and TRBJ1-1, with D unclear. The CDR3 runs to 13 residues. V was clipped by 7 bases and J by 6 bases, with 15 bases between them. Germline V gives CDR1 MNHNY, CDR2 SVGAGI (reference sequence). The CDR3 sequence is CASTQVPLAEAFF. In DNA, the CDR3 is TGTGCCAGCACCCAGGTCCCCTTGGCTGAAGCTTTCTTT.

This clone was counted between two and nine times. This chain uses TRBV9 with TRBJ1-6; a weak D match, TRBD1 (6 bases). The CDR3 has 15 amino acids. The germline V gene encodes CDR1 SGDLS and CDR2 YYNGEE. With 2 bases removed from V and 9 bases from J, the gap between germline ends came to 15 bases. As DNA, the CDR3 is TGTGCCAGCAGCGTTAACAGGGATAGGGGTTCACCCCTCCACTTT. Translation: CASSVNRDRGSPLHF.

This clone was picked up a small number of times. The chain combines TRBV10-3 with TRBJ1-2; D uncertain. The germline V gene has CDR1 ENHRY and CDR2 SYGVKD. V gave up 8 bases and J gave up 8 bases, with 12 bases separating them. This CDR3 is built from 11 residues. CDR3 in DNA: TGTGCCATCGGCGGGGAACGGGGCTACACCTTC. Encoded protein: CAIGGERGYTF.

J is TRBJ1-3 and V is TRBV4-3; no definite D call. The CDR3 is made up of 17 amino acids. V was clipped by 4 bases and J by 0 bases, with 16 bases between them. The germline gives CDR1 LGHNA, CDR2 YSLEER. The CDR3 protein is CASSRLLGRDSGNTIYF. The CDR3 nucleotides are TGCGCCAGCAGCCGCTTATTAGGACGGGACTCTGGAAACACCATATATTTT.

The gene calls are TRBV19 and TRBJ1-6, with D possibly being TRBD1 (6 bases). This CDR3 comprises 15 residues. In germline, CDR1 is LNHDA, CDR2 SQIVND (reference sequence). V was cut by 6 bases and J by 7 bases, with 16 bases left in between. CDR3 sequence reads: CASRDSLGGNSPLHF. The CDR3 DNA sequence: TGTGCCAGTAGAGACTCCTTGGGGGGCAATTCACCCCTCCACTTT.

This rearrangement joins TRBV4-2 to TRBJ1-4, with D unresolved. Between the trimmed V and J ends, which lost 0 bases and 0 bases, there was a span of 5 bases. The CDR3 contains 15 residues. The germline CDR1 and CDR2 sequences are LGHNA and YNFKEQ. The DNA for the CDR3 is TGTGCCAGCAGCCAAGATATGGCAACTAATGAAAAACTGTTTTTT. This translates into CASSQDMATNEKLFF.

The genes are TRBV7-8 and TRBJ2-7; 7 positions agree with TRBD1. Germline V gene lookup returns CDR1 SGHVS and CDR2 FQNEAQ. After removal of 8 bases from V and 0 bases from J, the junction contained 1 base not matched to a gene. The CDR3 extends over 12 amino acids. In DNA form, the CDR3 reads TGTGCCAGCGGACAGGTCTCCTACGAGCAGTACTTC. This codes for CASGQVSYEQYF.

V and J are TRBV6-1 and TRBJ2-1; 15 bases line up with TRBD2. Germline loops: CDR1 MNHNS, CDR2 SASEGT. The J segment lost 11 bases and the V segment lost 4 bases, leaving 12 bases of the junction unmatched. The CDR3 runs 17 residues. The DNA for the CDR3 is TGTGCCAGCAGTGCTAATGTGGGGACTAGCGGGAGGTTTCAGCAGTTCTTC. Amino acids: CASSANVGTSGRFQQFF.

This chain uses TRBV5-4 with TRBJ2-5; unclear D gene. The CDR3 runs to 13 residues. V gave up 6 bases and J gave up 5 bases, with 14 bases separating them. The germline V gene encodes CDR1 SGHNT and CDR2 YYREEE (reference sequence). The CDR3 sequence: CASTPGGGETQYF. The CDR3 nucleotides are TGTGCCAGCACCCCAGGTGGTGGCGAGACCCAGTACTTC.